A selection of T cell receptor beta chains follows, all from one sample in a study of neurological immune-mediated disorders. One entry per CDR3 protein, called by TCRdb with MiXCR from the 5' RACE reads. Of more than 75,000 distinct CDR3 sequences listed, under 13% are singletons. Sequencing input: PBMCs. These receptors originate from a middle-aged man in good health. Both conserved end residues are part of each CDR3. A D gene is named only where the DNA matches it firmly. The size of a clone is reported for some rows only, either as once, few or many, or as a class for expanded clones.

size | D | J | V | DNA | CDR3
few | - | TRBJ1-1 | TRBV20-1 | TGCAGTGCTAGAGGGCAGGGAGGGAACACTGAAGCTTTCTTT | CSARGQGGNTEAFF
many | TRBD1 | TRBJ1-4 | TRBV11-2 | TGTGCCAGCAGCTTACTCGACAGGGGCCCACCAACGGGTGAAAAACTGTTTTTT | CASSLLDRGPPTGEKLFF
many | - | TRBJ1-2 | TRBV29-1 | TGCAGCTCCACCGAAGGTCCAGGAGGCTACACCTTC | CSSTEGPGGYTF
many | TRBD1 | TRBJ2-7 | TRBV5-1 | TGCGCCAGCAGCTTGAGGTTGGGACAGTCATCCTACGAGCAGTACTTC | CASSLRLGQSSYEQYF
many | TRBD2 | TRBJ2-1 | TRBV12-3/TRBV12-4 | TGTGCCAGCATGAGTGACGTAGCGGGAGTGGTGAAGAATGAGCAGTTCTTC | CASMSDVAGVVKNEQFF
- | TRBD1 | TRBJ2-7 | TRBV10-3 | TGTGCCATCAGGGACGGACAGGGAACCTACGAGCAGTACTTC | CAIRDGQGTYEQYF
many | - | TRBJ1-4 | TRBV12-3/TRBV12-4 | TGTGCCAGCAGTTTAGATCCCAAGGGAGTGAATGAAAAACTGTTTTTT | CASSLDPKGVNEKLFF
many | - | TRBJ2-1 | TRBV9 | TGTGCCAGCAGCTTTGACAGTTACAATGAGCAGTTCTTC | CASSFDSYNEQFF
many | - | TRBJ1-1 | TRBV12-3/TRBV12-4 | TGTGCCAGCAGTTTTGCGACTGAAGCTTTCTTT | CASSFATEAFF
many | TRBD1 | TRBJ2-2 | TRBV5-1 | TGCGCCAGCAGCCCCGGGACAGGGACCGGGGAGCTGTTTTTT | CASSPGTGTGELFF
many | - | TRBJ2-1 | TRBV7-3 | TGTGCCAGCAGCCCAAGGGGGGCCCAGTACAATGAGCAGTTCTTC | CASSPRGAQYNEQFF
many | TRBD2 | TRBJ2-2 | TRBV28 | TGTGCCAGCAGTTTCCCAAGCGGGGGGAACACCGGGGAGCTGTTTTTT | CASSFPSGGNTGELFF
many | TRBD1 | TRBJ2-7 | TRBV5-1 | TGCGCCAGCAGCTCCGGGACAGGGGGCTACGAGCAGTACTTC | CASSSGTGGYEQYF
many | - | TRBJ2-1 | TRBV12-3/TRBV12-4 | TGTGCCAGCAGTCGCCCAGGTTCGGGCTCCTACAATGAGCAGTTCTTC | CASSRPGSGSYNEQFF
many | TRBD1 | TRBJ2-7 | TRBV5-1 | TGCGCCAGCAGCTTTGAGGCTGTATTTGGGACAGGGGTATCCTACGAGCAGTACTTC | CASSFEAVFGTGVSYEQYF
many | - | TRBJ2-5 | TRBV20-1 | TGCAGTGCTACCTCGGAGCAAACCCAAGAGACCCAGTACTTC | CSATSEQTQETQYF
many | TRBD1 | TRBJ1-4 | TRBV5-1 | TGCGCCAGCAGCCTTGGACAGGGTGCGGAAAAACTGTTTTTT | CASSLGQGAEKLFF
many | TRBD1 | TRBJ2-1 | TRBV11-2 | TGTGCCAGCAGCGCGGACAGGGGCTACAATGAGCAGTTCTTC | CASSADRGYNEQFF
many | TRBD2 | TRBJ2-5 | TRBV20-1 | TGCAGTGCTAGCCGGGGGGGCCTTGAGACCCAGTACTTC | CSASRGGLETQYF
many | - | TRBJ2-3 | TRBV21-1 | TGTGCCAGCAGCAAAGGGGGGGAAGGTGGCGGAGCTTCAGATACGCAGTATTTT | CASSKGGEGGGASDTQYF
many | - | TRBJ1-1 | TRBV27 | TGTGCCAGCCAGTCTTGGTCTGACACTGAAGCTTTCTTT | CASQSWSDTEAFF
many | - | TRBJ1-5 | TRBV20-1 | TGCAGTGCTGTCCCGACCTCAGGGCTTAGCAATCAGCCCCAGCATTTT | CSAVPTSGLSNQPQHF
many | TRBD2 | TRBJ2-2 | TRBV10-2 | TGCGCCAGCAGTGGCCCACTAGCGGGGGTGAACGGGGAGCTGTTTTTT | CASSGPLAGVNGELFF
many | - | TRBJ2-1 | TRBV5-1 | TGCGCCAGCATGAATCGCCCCCACAATGAGCAGTTCTTC | CASMNRPHNEQFF
many | - | TRBJ1-4 | TRBV9 | TGTGCCAGCAGCGTAGGTCCCCGAGGCGAAAAACTGTTTTTT | CASSVGPRGEKLFF
many | TRBD2 | TRBJ2-5 | TRBV13 | TGTGCCAGCAGCTATAGCGGGAGTGGCGGAGGGCAAGAGACCCAGTACTTC | CASSYSGSGGGQETQYF
many | TRBD1 | TRBJ2-2 | TRBV7-2 | TGTGCCATCGACCCCGTGAGCAACCCCGACAGGGGGAGTGCCGGGGAGCTGTTTTTT | CAIDPVSNPDRGSAGELFF
many | TRBD1 | TRBJ1-3 | TRBV5-1 | TGCGCCAGCAGCTCCGACCGGGACAGGGGTCATAATTTCCGTGGAAACACCATATATTTT | CASSSDRDRGHNFRGNTIYF
many | TRBD2 | TRBJ2-5 | TRBV5-1 | TGCGCCAGCAGCTACCGACCAGCACGGGAGGCAGAGACCCAGTACTTC | CASSYRPAREAETQYF
many | - | TRBJ2-1 | TRBV12-3/TRBV12-4 | TGTGCCAGCAGTTTGGGCGGCGCAGCCTACAATGAGCAGTTCTTC | CASSLGGAAYNEQFF
many | - | TRBJ2-7 | TRBV9 | TGTGCCAGCAGCGGAGGTGCGGGAATGGAAACCTACGAGCAGTACTTC | CASSGGAGMETYEQYF
many | - | TRBJ2-2 | TRBV5-1 | TGCGCCAGCAGTTTCCTACTCGCCACCGGGGAGCTGTTTTTT | CASSFLLATGELFF
many | - | TRBJ2-5 | TRBV7-3 | TGTGCCAGCAGCTTTGATCAGGGGAGACCCCAAGAGACCCAGTACTTC | CASSFDQGRPQETQYF
- | - | TRBJ2-7 | TRBV5-1 | TGTGCCAGCAGACGGACACCGAGCTCCTACGAGCAGTACTTC | CASRRTPSSYEQYF
many | - | TRBJ1-1 | TRBV27 | TGTGCCAGCAGTTTATCGCACAGAACTGAAGCTTTCTTT | CASSLSHRTEAFF
many | - | TRBJ2-2 | TRBV5-6 | TGTGCCAGCAGCCCCGCGGCCCAGGACACCGGGGAGCTGTTTTTT | CASSPAAQDTGELFF
- | TRBD2 | TRBJ2-4 | TRBV10-3 | TGTGCCATCAGTGAGTCGCTAGCGGAGGCCAAAAACATTCAGTACTTC | CAISESLAEAKNIQYF
many | - | TRBJ1-5 | TRBV24-1 | TGTGCCACCAGCGAAGCTAGCAATCAGCCCCAGCATTTT | CATSEASNQPQHF
many | TRBD2 | TRBJ2-1 | TRBV10-3 | TGTGCCATCAGAACCGGGACTAGCGGGCTTGGGGGTTCTGAGCAGTTCTTC | CAIRTGTSGLGGSEQFF
- | TRBD2 | TRBJ2-7 | TRBV5-6 | TGTGCCGGTAGCGGGACGGGCGAGCAGTACTTC | CAGSGTGEQYF
once | - | TRBJ2-3 | TRBV12-3/TRBV12-4 | TGTGCCAGCAGTTCTAGCAAGGATACGCAGTATTTT | CASSSSKDTQYF
many | - | TRBJ2-3 | TRBV5-1 | TGCGCCAGCAGCTTGGAAGGGTTCACAACAGATACGCAGTATTTT | CASSLEGFTTDTQYF
many | TRBD1 | TRBJ1-2 | TRBV5-1 | TGCGCCAGCAGCTTGAGTTCCGGACAGGTTAACTATGGCTACACCTTC | CASSLSSGQVNYGYTF
many | - | TRBJ2-6 | TRBV4-2 | TGTGCCAGCAGCCAAGATGATGGTGCTGGGGCCAACGTCCTGACTTTC | CASSQDDGAGANVLTF
many | - | TRBJ2-1 | TRBV12-3/TRBV12-4 | TGTGCCAGCAGTTTCCCCCAGGGGCCGGGTTACAATGAGCAGTTCTTC | CASSFPQGPGYNEQFF
many | - | TRBJ2-3 | TRBV12-2 | TGTGCAAGTCCCCTAAAGGCCGCAGATACGCAGTATTTT | CASPLKAADTQYF
many | - | TRBJ1-3 | TRBV5-1 | TGCGCCAGCAGCGCAGGGACAGGAAACACCATATATTTT | CASSAGTGNTIYF
many | - | TRBJ2-1 | TRBV5-4 | TGTGCCAGCACCAACGCGGGGCCGTCGGGAGAGCAGTTCTTC | CASTNAGPSGEQFF
many | TRBD1 | TRBJ1-2 | TRBV6-6 | TGTGCCAGCAGTTACGGGTCTGGAGGGGGCGATGGCGGCTACACCTTC | CASSYGSGGGDGGYTF
many | - | TRBJ2-7 | TRBV20-1 | TGCAGTGCTAGGGGGGTCCGGGACTTCTTTGAGCAGTACTTC | CSARGVRDFFEQYF
many | TRBD1 | TRBJ2-7 | TRBV15 | TGTGCCACCAGCTTACCTCGGACAGGGTTCTACGAGCAGTACTTC | CATSLPRTGFYEQYF
many | - | TRBJ2-1 | TRBV5-1 | TGCGCCAGCAGCCCCGACTTAAATGAGCAGTTCTTC | CASSPDLNEQFF
once | TRBD1 | TRBJ2-4 | TRBV5-1 | TGCGCCAGCAGCTCGGGGACAGGAGCCCTAGCCAAAAACATTCAGTACTTC | CASSSGTGALAKNIQYF
few | - | TRBJ2-2 | TRBV2 | TGTGCCAGCAGTGGAAGACTAGCGAACACCGGGGAGCTGTTTTTT | CASSGRLANTGELFF
many | - | TRBJ1-5 | TRBV20-1 | TGCAGTGCTAGAGATGTAGGGGCCAACAATCAGCCCCAGCATTTT | CSARDVGANNQPQHF